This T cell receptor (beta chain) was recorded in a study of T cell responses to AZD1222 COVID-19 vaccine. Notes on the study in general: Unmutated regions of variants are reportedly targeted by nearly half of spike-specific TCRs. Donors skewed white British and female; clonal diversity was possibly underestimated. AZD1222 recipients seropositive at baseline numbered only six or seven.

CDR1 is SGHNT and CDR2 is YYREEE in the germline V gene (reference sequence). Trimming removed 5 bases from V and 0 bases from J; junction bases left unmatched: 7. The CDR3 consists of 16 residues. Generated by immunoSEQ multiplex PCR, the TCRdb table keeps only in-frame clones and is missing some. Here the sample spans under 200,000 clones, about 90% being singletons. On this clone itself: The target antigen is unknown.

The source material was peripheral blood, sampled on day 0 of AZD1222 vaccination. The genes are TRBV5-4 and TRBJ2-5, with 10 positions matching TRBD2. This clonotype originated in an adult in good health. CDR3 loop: CASRPRTSGHQETQYF. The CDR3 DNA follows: TGTGCCAGCAGGCCCCGGACTAGCGGACACCAAGAGACCCAGTACTTC.